This entry is about one TCR beta chain. Authors' data handling: Estimates of nucleated cell counts were drawn from the amplification of reference gene primers. The method was immunoSEQ multiplex PCR; TCRdb's version includes in-frame clones alone and lacks a portion of them. D and trimming were read from the DNA, whereas the V and J calls and clone size are those reported in that table. The data hold a few hundred thousand clones, with about 89% observed a single time. The data were obtained in a study of blood T cell repertoires in COVID-19. Background on the study: T cells, B-cell-depleted T cells, or PBMCs supplied cDNA or gDNA.

This CDR3 is built from 14 residues. Germline lookup yields CDR1 SGHKS and CDR2 YYEKEE (reference sequence). Losses at the gene ends were 4 bases for V and 4 bases for J; bases not matched to a gene: 4. Participants were aged about 18 to 100 years from some 24 US areas. Participants were placed into cohorts based on the clinical history they reported. The sample taken for sequencing was PBMCs or T cells enriched from blood (not recorded which). The rearrangement links TRBV5-5 to TRBJ2-3; 9 bases agree with TRBD1. The clonotype originates from a woman aged 35 to 49 who had recovered from COVID-19. CDR3 sequence: CASSQDRGSDTQYF. The CDR3 region has the DNA TGTGCCAGCAGCCAGGACAGGGGATCAGATACGCAGTATTTT.